This passage covers 25 T cell receptor beta chains from one sample sequenced in a study of T cell responses to AZD1222 COVID-19 vaccine. Only in-frame clones appear in the TCRdb table, and some are missing; sequencing was by immunoSEQ multiplex PCR. Among about 150,000 clones listed, 75% to 90% were seen once. The source was peripheral blood, collected on day 0 of AZD1222 vaccination. The receptors were sampled from an adult in good health.

The chain links TRBV6-1 to TRBJ1-2; no clear D. V was cut by 2 bases and J by 4 bases, with 8 bases left in between. CDR1 and CDR2 (germline): MNHNS, SASEGT. There are 13 residues in the CDR3. This CDR3 is CASSERVLYGYTF. CDR3 sequence (DNA): TGTGCCAGCAGTGAAAGGGTGCTCTATGGCTACACCTTC.

The chain is built from TRBV27 and TRBJ2-7; tentatively, D is TRBD2 (6 bases). This CDR3 has 13 residues. Germline V lookup: CDR1 MNHEY, CDR2 SMNVEV (reference sequence). Trimming pared 4 bases from V and 3 bases from J, leaving 10 bases between. CDR3 coding DNA: TGTGCCAGCAGTTCCGGAGGGCACTACGAGCAGTACTTC. Its translation: CASSSGGHYEQYF.

This chain connects TRBV12-5 to TRBJ2-1, with D possibly matching TRBD2 (5 bases). Germline CDR1 and CDR2: LGHNT and FRNRAP. V lost 0 bases and J 2 bases, leaving 20 bases between the germline ends. The CDR3 consists of 19 residues. The CDR3 spells CASGLVTKTGLRPYNEQFF. The CDR3 region has the DNA TGTGCTAGTGGTTTGGTAACTAAAACCGGACTCAGACCCTACAATGAGCAGTTCTTC.

The chain uses TRBV27 and TRBJ1-5, with D unresolved. Trimming cost V 7 bases and J 5 bases, with 18 bases left between them. The CDR3 sequence is 15 residues long. Germline lookup yields CDR1 MNHEY and CDR2 SMNVEV (reference sequence). DNA for the CDR3: TGTGCCAGCACCCCCCGCGGGCCAGCCTATCAGCCCCAGCATTTT. This translates into CASTPRGPAYQPQHF.

The rearrangement uses TRBV28 and TRBJ1-2; D uncertain. The CDR3 is made up of 13 amino acids. Germline V CDR1 and CDR2: MDHEN, SYDVKM. V was shortened by 5 bases and J by 4 bases, with 11 bases between the two germline ends. CDR3 protein: CASSTSEIYGYTF. In DNA form, the CDR3 reads TGTGCCAGCAGTACTAGTGAGATCTATGGCTACACCTTC.

The chain recombines TRBV6-5 with TRBJ2-7, with 8 bases fitting TRBD2. This CDR3 contains 14 residues. The junction had 10 bases not matched to a gene; V was cut back by 5 bases and J by 7 bases. CDR1 is MNHEY, CDR2 SVGAGI, per germline. The CDR3 loop is CASSTAGRAREQYV. CDR3 nucleotide sequence: TGTGCCAGCAGTACCGCCGGGAGGGCTCGGGAGCAGTACGTC.

V gene TRBV6-5 combines with J gene TRBJ2-3; unclear D gene. Trimming pared 5 bases from V and 4 bases from J, leaving 16 bases between. This CDR3 is built from 15 residues. CDR1 is MNHEY, CDR2 SVGAGI, per germline. The CDR3 DNA sequence: TGTGCCAGCAGTCATCGGGCCGAGTCCGCAGATACGCAGTATTTT. Translation gives CASSHRAESADTQYF.

V and J are TRBV7-3 and TRBJ2-5, with D perhaps assigned TRBD1 or TRBD2 (5 bases each). Trimming pared 1 base from V and 0 bases from J, leaving 6 bases between. This CDR3 has 14 amino acids. Germline lookup yields CDR1 SGHTA and CDR2 FQGTGA. CDR3 DNA sequence: TGTGCCAGCAGCTTAAGGGGGAACCAAGAGACCCAGTACTTC. Residues: CASSLRGNQETQYF.

This clone came up once. The chain combines TRBV7-3 with TRBJ2-3; unclear D gene. CDR1 SGHTA and CDR2 FQGTGA come from the germline V gene. V dropped 5 bases and J dropped 0 bases, with 15 bases sitting between them. The CDR3 runs 16 residues. The CDR3: CASSLLVGSSTDTQYF. DNA of the CDR3: TGTGCCAGCAGCCTACTCGTCGGTTCTAGCACAGATACGCAGTATTTT.

This chain connects TRBV19 to TRBJ1-1; a possible D gene is TRBD1 (5 bases). V lost 1 base, J lost 4 bases, and 16 bases lay in between. There are 16 residues in the CDR3. Germline CDR1 is LNHDA and CDR2 is SQIVND (reference sequence). The CDR3 loop reads CASSIGATARGTEAFF. The CDR3 DNA is TGTGCCAGTAGTATAGGGGCGACAGCTCGTGGCACTGAAGCTTTCTTT.

The chain uses TRBV9 and TRBJ2-3; unclear D gene. Germline CDR1 reads SGDLS; CDR2 reads YYNGEE. This CDR3 has 14 amino acids. The V end lost 4 bases, the J end lost 6 bases, and 15 bases lay between the germline ends. CDR3 loop: CASSPPEAWDTQYF. CDR3 coding DNA: TGTGCCAGCAGCCCCCCCGAGGCCTGGGATACGCAGTATTTT. Full variable domain (remainder filled in from reference TRBV9 and TRBJ2-3): DSGVTQTPKHLITATGQRVTLRCSPRSGDLSVYWYQQSLDQGLQFLIQYYNGEERAKGNILERFSAQQFPDLHSELNLSSLELGDSALYFCASSPPEAWDTQYFGPGTRLTVL.

The V and J genes are TRBV4-1 and TRBJ1-4; no reliable D call. Looked up from germline, CDR1 is MGHRA and CDR2 is YSYEKL. The CDR3 extends over 17 amino acids. With 0 bases removed from V and 0 bases from J, the gap between germline ends came to 11 bases. CDR3: CASSQDPGFPTNEKLFF. In DNA form, the CDR3 reads TGCGCCAGCAGCCAAGATCCGGGGTTTCCAACTAATGAAAAACTGTTTTTT.

Here the CDR3 DNA reads TGTGCCAGCAGCCCTCGGGACCGTAGCTCTAATGAGCAGTTCTTC. Translating gives CASSPRDRSSNEQFF. The genes are TRBV13 and TRBJ2-1, with D tentatively TRBD1 or TRBD2 (5 bases each). The CDR3 runs 15 residues. Between the trimmed V and J ends, which lost 5 bases and 7 bases, there was a span of 18 bases. The germline V gene has CDR1 PRHDT and CDR2 FYEKMQ (reference sequence).

The J gene is TRBJ1-2, the V gene TRBV6-5; D perhaps matches TRBD1 (5 bases). The germline CDR1 and CDR2 sequences are MNHEY and SVGAGI. The CDR3 runs to 16 residues. V was shortened by 0 bases and J by 4 bases, with 15 bases between the two germline ends. In nucleotides, the CDR3 is TGTGCCAGCAGTTACTCGAAGGGCTGGGACCCCTATGGCTACACCTTC. It codes for CASSYSKGWDPYGYTF.

V gene TRBV11-1 combines with J gene TRBJ1-1; 7 nucleotides match TRBD1. V trimming: 5 bases; J trimming: 4 bases; junction bases outside the gene matches: 4. CDR3 length: 13 residues. Per germline, CDR1 SGHAT and CDR2 FQDESV (reference sequence). The CDR3 spells CASSRRDSTEAFF. The CDR3, as DNA: TGTGCCAGCAGCCGCCGGGACAGCACTGAAGCTTTCTTT. Together with reference TRBV11-1 and TRBJ1-1, the CDR3 gives the full variable domain: EAEVAQSPRYKITEKSQAVAFWCDPISGHATLYWYRQILGQGPELLVQFQDESVVDDSQLPKDRFSAERLKGVDSTLKIQPAELGDSAMYLCASSRRDSTEAFFGQGTRLTVV.

The V call is TRBV18, the J call TRBJ1-5; D unclear. CDR3 size: 16 residues. Germline CDR1 KGHSH, CDR2 LQKENI. Deletions cut 0 bases from V and 0 bases from J, with 9 bases between. The CDR3 region is CASSPPGRASNQPQHF. CDR3 coding DNA: TGTGCCAGCTCACCACCGGGGAGGGCTAGCAATCAGCCCCAGCATTTT. Using reference TRBV18 and TRBJ1-5 for the parts outside the CDR3, the full variable domain is NAGVMQNPRHLVRRRGQEARLRCSPMKGHSHVYWYRQLPEEGLKFMVYLQKENIIDESGMPKERFSAEFPKEGPSILRIQQVVRGDSAAYFCASSPPGRASNQPQHFGDGTRLSIL.

V usage is TRBV9 and J usage is TRBJ1-1, with 8 positions matching TRBD1. Per the germline V gene, CDR1 is SGDLS and CDR2 is YYNGEE. V lost 3 bases, J lost 4 bases, and 5 bases stayed unmatched. The CDR3 consists of 14 residues. CDR3: CASSGGTGSTEAFF. In nucleotides, the CDR3 is TGTGCCAGCAGCGGGGGGACAGGAAGCACTGAAGCTTTCTTT.

The chain joins TRBV4-2 to TRBJ1-6, with 11 nucleotides matching TRBD1. The germline gives CDR1 LGHNA, CDR2 YNFKEQ. V trimming: 0 bases; J trimming: 7 bases; junction bases outside the gene matches: 5. The CDR3 runs to 17 residues. This chain's CDR3 is CASSQDSGTGGNSPLHF. CDR3 coding DNA: TGTGCCAGCAGCCAAGATTCCGGGACAGGGGGGAATTCACCCCTCCACTTT.

The chain carries TRBV7-3 and TRBJ1-6; D remains ambiguous. Germline CDR1 is SGHTA and CDR2 is FQGTGA. The CDR3 length is 18 residues. V was cut by 4 bases and J by 5 bases, with 21 bases left in between. CDR3 protein: CASSSEVKAREHNSPLHF. The CDR3 bases are TGTGCCAGCAGCTCGGAAGTTAAAGCAAGAGAACATAATTCACCCCTCCACTTT.

This chain links TRBV9 with TRBJ1-5, with TRBD1 matching over 9 bases. With 5 bases clipped from V and 1 base from J, the junction kept 16 bases outside the gene matches. The CDR3 has 19 residues. Germline CDR1 and CDR2: SGDLS and YYNGEE. The CDR3 loop reads CASSGRGQGGSTSNQPQHF. DNA of the CDR3: TGTGCCAGCAGTGGTAGGGGACAGGGAGGTAGTACAAGCAATCAGCCCCAGCATTTT.

Concerning this clone itself: Other nucleotide sequences from this sample produce the same CDR3. The CDR3: CASSLNRGGTEAFF. CDR3 DNA sequence: TGCGCCAGCAGCTTGAACAGGGGCGGGACTGAAGCTTTCTTT. The genes are TRBV5-1 and TRBJ1-1; 7 nucleotides match TRBD1. V lost 1 base and J lost 5; bases outside the gene matches: 5. The CDR3 is made up of 14 amino acids. The germline CDR1 and CDR2 sequences are SGHRS and YFSETQ.

The chain recombines TRBV7-2 with TRBJ2-5; TRBD1 is a possible D gene (6 bases). The CDR3 loop spans 14 amino acids. Germline lookup yields CDR1 SGHTA and CDR2 FQGNSA. V lost 5 bases, J lost 2 bases, and 12 bases lay in between. The CDR3 DNA is TGTGCCAGCAGCGAACCGGGACATCAAGAGACCCAGTACTTC. It translates to CASSEPGHQETQYF.

The J gene is TRBJ1-4, the V gene TRBV7-9; 7 bases agree with TRBD1. This CDR3 region has 16 residues. Trimming took 2 bases from V and 6 from J; bases not matched to a gene: 9. Germline V lookup: CDR1 SEHNR, CDR2 FQNEAQ (reference sequence). The CDR3, as DNA: TGTGCCAGCAGCTTATCGAGATGGGACAGCCATGAAAAACTGTTTTTT. The encoded protein is CASSLSRWDSHEKLFF.

This sequence joins TRBV9 and TRBJ2-7; D is perhaps TRBD1 or TRBD2 (5 bases each). The CDR3 runs to 13 residues. Trimming cost V 0 bases and J 6 bases, with 10 bases left between them. CDR1 is SGDLS and CDR2 is YYNGEE in the germline V gene. CDR3: CASSVGLGVEQYV. As DNA, the CDR3 is TGTGCCAGCAGCGTAGGATTGGGGGTCGAGCAGTACGTC.

The V gene is TRBV7-2, the J gene TRBJ2-7; unclear D gene. From germline, CDR1 is SGHTA and CDR2 FQGNSA. Trimming shortened V by 4 bases and J by 9 bases, and 16 bases separated the two germline ends. The CDR3 runs to 13 residues. The CDR3 sequence: CASSSWADSGQYF. CDR3 coding DNA: TGTGCCAGCAGCTCCTGGGCGGATTCGGGGCAGTACTTC. The full variable domain, completed using reference TRBV7-2 and TRBJ2-7, is GAGVSQSPSNKVTEKGKDVELRCDPISGHTALYWYRQSLGQGLEFLIYFQGNSAPDKSGLPSDRFSAERTGGSVSTLTIQRTQQEDSAVYLCASSSWADSGQYFGPGTRLTVT.